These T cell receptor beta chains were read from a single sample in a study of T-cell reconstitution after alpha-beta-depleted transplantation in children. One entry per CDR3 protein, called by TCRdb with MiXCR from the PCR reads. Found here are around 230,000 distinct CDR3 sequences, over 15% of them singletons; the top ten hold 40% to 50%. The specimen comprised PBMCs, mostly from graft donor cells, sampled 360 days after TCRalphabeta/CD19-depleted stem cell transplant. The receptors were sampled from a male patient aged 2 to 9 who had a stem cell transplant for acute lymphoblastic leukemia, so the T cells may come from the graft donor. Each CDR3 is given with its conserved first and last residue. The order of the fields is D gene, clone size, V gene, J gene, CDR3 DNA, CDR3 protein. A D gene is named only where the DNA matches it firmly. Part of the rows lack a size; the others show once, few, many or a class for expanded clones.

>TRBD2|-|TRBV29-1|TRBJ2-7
TGCAGCGTCCGGGGGGGCCGCTACGAGCAGTACTTC
CSVRGGRYEQYF
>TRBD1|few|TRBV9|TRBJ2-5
TGTGCCAGCAGCGGGGGGACAGAAGAGACCCAGTACTTC
CASSGGTEETQYF
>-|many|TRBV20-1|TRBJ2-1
TGCAGTGCTAGAGATTGGCTAACCCGAGCCAATGAGCAGTTCTTC
CSARDWLTRANEQFF
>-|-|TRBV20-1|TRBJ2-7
TGCAGTGCGAAGGGGTTAGGGGCCTACGAGCAGTACTTC
CSAKGLGAYEQYF
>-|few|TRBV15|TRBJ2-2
TGTGCCACCAGCAGAGAATCCGTTCCCGCTCAACGGCGGGCGAACACCGGGGAGCTGTTTTTT
CATSRESVPAQRRANTGELFF
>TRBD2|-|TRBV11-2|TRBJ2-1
TGTGCCAGCAGCTCCCTAACCTGGCTAGCGGGGGGGCAAGTGGTTGAGCAGTTCTTC
CASSSLTWLAGGQVVEQFF
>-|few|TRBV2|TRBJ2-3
TGTGCCAGCAGTGATCCGGCAGGGTCGGGAGATACGCAGTGTTTT
CASSDPAGSGDTQCF
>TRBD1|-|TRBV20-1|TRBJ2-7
TGCAGTGCTAGAGATCCGGGGACAGGGAACTACGAGCAGTACTTC
CSARDPGTGNYEQYF
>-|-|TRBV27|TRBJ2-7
TGTGCCAGCAGTTTATACAGGGTTGGCTACGAGCAGTACTTC
CASSLYRVGYEQYF
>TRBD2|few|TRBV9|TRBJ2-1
TGTGCCAGCAGCCCTAGAACGGGGGTGGGGACTAGCGGGGGGGTAAGCGAGCAGTTCTTC
CASSPRTGVGTSGGVSEQFF
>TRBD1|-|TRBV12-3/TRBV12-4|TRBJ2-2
TGTGCCAGCAGTTTCGGGACAGGGGACACCGGGGAGCTGTTTTTT
CASSFGTGDTGELFF
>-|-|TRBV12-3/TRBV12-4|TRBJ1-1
TGTGCCAGCAGTTTAGCAGGTGTCCAGTACCGATTTGGAACTGAAGCTTTCTTT
CASSLAGVQYRFGTEAFF
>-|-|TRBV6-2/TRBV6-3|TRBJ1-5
TGTGCCAGCAGTTACCTGGGACAACGCAATCAGCCCCAGCATTTT
CASSYLGQRNQPQHF
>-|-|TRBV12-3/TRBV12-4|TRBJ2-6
TGTGCCAGCAGGCCAACAGGGTCTGGGGCCAACGTCCTGACTTTC
CASRPTGSGANVLTF
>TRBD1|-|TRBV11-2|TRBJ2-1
TGTGCCAGCAGCTTTTCCGGGACAGGGGTCGGCTCCTACAATGAGCAGTTCTTC
CASSFSGTGVGSYNEQFF
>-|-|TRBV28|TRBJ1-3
TGTGCCAGCAGTGACTCGGGAGGAGGAAACACCATATATTTT
CASSDSGGGNTIYF
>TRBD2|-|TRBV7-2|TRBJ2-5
TGTGCCAGCAGCTTAGAGGGACTAGTGTGGGAGACCCAGTACTTC
CASSLEGLVWETQYF
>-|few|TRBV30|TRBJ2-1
TGTGCCAGGGTGGCAGGCCGCAATGAGCAGTTCTTC
CARVAGRNEQFF
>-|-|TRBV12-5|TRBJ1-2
TGTGCTAGTGGTTTGGGGCAGAACTATGGCTACACCTTC
CASGLGQNYGYTF
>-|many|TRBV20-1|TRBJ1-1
TGCAGTGCTTCAAGAGGACAAGCTTTCTTT
CSASRGQAFF
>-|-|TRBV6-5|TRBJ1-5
TGTGCCAGCAGTTATGGCACACTTCCCCAGCCCCAGCATTTT
CASSYGTLPQPQHF
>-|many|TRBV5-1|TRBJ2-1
TGCGCCAGCAGTCTTCGGACAGACTACAATGAGCAGTTCTTC
CASSLRTDYNEQFF
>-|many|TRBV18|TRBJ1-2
TGTGCCAGCTCGCCGGACGGAAACTATGGCTACACCTTC
CASSPDGNYGYTF
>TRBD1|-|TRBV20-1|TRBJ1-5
TGCAGTGCTCCGGACAGGGAAAGAGGTCAGCCCCAGCATTTT
CSAPDRERGQPQHF
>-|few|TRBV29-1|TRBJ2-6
TGCAGCGTTGTTCTGAGCTCTGGGGCCAACGTCCTGACTTTC
CSVVLSSGANVLTF
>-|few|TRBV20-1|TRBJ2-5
TGCAGTGCTAGATCGGGAGTCCAAGAGACCCAGTACTTC
CSARSGVQETQYF
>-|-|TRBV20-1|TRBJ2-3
TGCAGTGCCACTGAGCGGGTGCCGGTGGATACGCAGTATTTT
CSATERVPVDTQYF
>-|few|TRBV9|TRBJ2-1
TGTGCCAGCAGGCAAACCGGGTCCCAGTACGATGAGCAGTTCTTC
CASRQTGSQYDEQFF
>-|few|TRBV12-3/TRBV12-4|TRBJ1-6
TGTGCCAGCACGGGGTGGGCAGACTCACCCCTCCACTTT
CASTGWADSPLHF
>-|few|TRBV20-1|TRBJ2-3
TGCAGTGCTAGAGATCAGGCGAGCGGTGTAAGCACAGATACGCAGTATTTT
CSARDQASGVSTDTQYF
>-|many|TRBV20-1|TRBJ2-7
TGCAGTGCTAGATTGCATTACGAGCAGTACTTC
CSARLHYEQYF
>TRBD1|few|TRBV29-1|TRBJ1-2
TGCAGCGTTGAAGATCTGTGGGGACAGGTTGTCTCCGACTATGGCTACACCTTC
CSVEDLWGQVVSDYGYTF
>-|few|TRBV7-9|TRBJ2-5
TGTGCCAGCAGCCGTTCGCACGGGGAAGAGACCCAGTACTTC
CASSRSHGEETQYF
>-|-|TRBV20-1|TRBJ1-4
TGCAGTGCTAGAGGTCGATCCGGGAGGATTTTTGAAAAACTGTTTTTT
CSARGRSGRIFEKLFF
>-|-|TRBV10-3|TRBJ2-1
TGTGCCATCAGCGATGACGGCTACAATGAGCAGTTCTTC
CAISDDGYNEQFF
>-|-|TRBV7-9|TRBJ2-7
TGTGCCAGCAGCTTCCAGGGGAACGAGCAGTACTTC
CASSFQGNEQYF
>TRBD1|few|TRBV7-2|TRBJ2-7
TGTGCCAGCAGCCCAGACAGGGGGCGTATCTACGAGCAGTACTTC
CASSPDRGRIYEQYF
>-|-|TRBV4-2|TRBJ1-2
TGTGCCAGCAGCCAAGACCAGGGGCCTTATGGCTACACCTTC
CASSQDQGPYGYTF
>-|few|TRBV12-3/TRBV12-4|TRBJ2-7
TGTGCCAGCAGGCCCGCGGGACGGACCTACGAGCAGTACTTC
CASRPAGRTYEQYF
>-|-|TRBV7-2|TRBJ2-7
TGTGCCAGCAGCTTAGTAGGCAGGCACTCCTACGAGCAGTACTTC
CASSLVGRHSYEQYF
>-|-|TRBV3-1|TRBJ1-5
TGTGCCAGCAGCCAAGGCGGACCCTTTAATCAGCCCCAGCATTTT
CASSQGGPFNQPQHF
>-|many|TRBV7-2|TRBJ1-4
TGTGCCAGCAGCTTAGGTTGGGGGACGGGTAATGAAAAACTGTTTTTT
CASSLGWGTGNEKLFF
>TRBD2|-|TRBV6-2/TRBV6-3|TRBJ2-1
TGTGCCAGCAGTTACGGCGGGGGAAATGAGCAGTTCTTC
CASSYGGGNEQFF
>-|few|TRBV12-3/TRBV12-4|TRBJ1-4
TGTGCCAGCAGTTTGAAGGATCGTGAAAAACTGTTTTTT
CASSLKDREKLFF
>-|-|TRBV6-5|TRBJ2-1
TGTGCCAGCAGTTACGGTCGCAATGAGCAGTTCTTC
CASSYGRNEQFF
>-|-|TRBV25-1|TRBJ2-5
TGTGCCAGCAGTCAACAGGGACGGGAGACCCAGTACTTC
CASSQQGRETQYF
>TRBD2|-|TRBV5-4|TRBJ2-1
TGTGCCAGCAGCTGGGGGACTAGCGGGGATGTCCAGTTCTTC
CASSWGTSGDVQFF
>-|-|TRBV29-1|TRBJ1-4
TGCAGCGTTGAAGTTTCGGCCTCTTCGCCGGAAAAACTGTTTTTT
CSVEVSASSPEKLFF
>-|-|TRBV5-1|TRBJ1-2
TGCGCCAGCAGCTTGGCCGGCTATGGCTACACCTTC
CASSLAGYGYTF